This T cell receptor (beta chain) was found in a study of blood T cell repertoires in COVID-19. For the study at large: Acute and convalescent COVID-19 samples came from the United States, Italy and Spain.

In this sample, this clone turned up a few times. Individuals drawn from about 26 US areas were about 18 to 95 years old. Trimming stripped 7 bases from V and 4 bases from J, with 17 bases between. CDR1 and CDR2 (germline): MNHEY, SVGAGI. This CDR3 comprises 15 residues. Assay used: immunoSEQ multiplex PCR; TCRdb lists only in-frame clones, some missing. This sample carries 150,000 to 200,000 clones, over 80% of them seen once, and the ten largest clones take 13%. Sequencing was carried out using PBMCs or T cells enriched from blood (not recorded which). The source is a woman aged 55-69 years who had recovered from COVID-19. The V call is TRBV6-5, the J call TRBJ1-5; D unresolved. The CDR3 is CASKEAGSLNQPQHF. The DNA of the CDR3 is TGTGCCAGCAAAGAGGCGGGCAGCCTTAATCAGCCCCAGCATTTT.